The entry below describes one T cell receptor beta chain. Its target is not known. The source of the sample is a study of CD8 T cells in Susac syndrome. General observations from the study: In total CD8+ repertoires, some 15 Susac-specific public clones were found, and five or six in CD8+ TEMRA repertoires. Maximal CD8+ clonal expansion in Susac was observed within TEMRA cells and among active patients. The study's TCR sequencing and HLA analysis covered a relatively small number of individuals, and the study acknowledged this.

With random hexamers, reverse transcription was performed on about 0.5 to 1 ug of RNA. An immunoSEQ multiplex PCR amplified TCR beta CDR3 over 54 Vbeta and 13 Jbeta. MiXCR, run by TCRdb on the immunoSEQ multiplex PCR reads, gives a single entry per CDR3 protein. The sample consists of 150,000 to 200,000 distinct CDR3 sequences, around 93% of them appearing once. Germline V CDR1 and CDR2: SGHVS, FNYEAQ. This CDR3 is built from 18 residues. Trimming removed 5 bases from V and 0 bases from J, with 17 bases in between. The chain is built from TRBV7-6 and TRBJ2-6; D unclear. The specimen was CD8+ T cells from PBMCs. The receptor was isolated from a human donor with Susac syndrome. The CDR3 region has the DNA TGTGCCAGCAGCCGAACTAAATCAGGAAGCTCTGGGGCCAACGTCCTGACTTTC. Its translation: CASSRTKSGSSGANVLTF.